This T cell receptor (beta chain) was sequenced in a study of CD8 T cells in Susac syndrome. Germline CDR1 SGHRS, CDR2 YFSETQ. Unmatched junction bases numbered 7, after V lost 4 bases and J lost 8 bases. The CDR3 runs to 13 residues. Random-hexamer reverse transcription was applied to roughly 0.5 to 1 ug RNA. TCRdb fed the immunoSEQ multiplex PCR reads into MiXCR, producing one record per CDR3 protein. The sample lists about 140,000 distinct CDR3 sequences, 95% seen once, with over 0.09% in the top ten. Sequencing input: CD4+ T cells from PBMCs. This clonotype originated in a human donor with multiple sclerosis. V usage is TRBV5-1 and J usage is TRBJ1-2; 8 bases are a match to TRBD1. DNA of the CDR3: TGCGCCAGCAGCCGACAGGGGTCGGAAGGCTACACCTTC. This sequence encodes CASSRQGSEGYTF.